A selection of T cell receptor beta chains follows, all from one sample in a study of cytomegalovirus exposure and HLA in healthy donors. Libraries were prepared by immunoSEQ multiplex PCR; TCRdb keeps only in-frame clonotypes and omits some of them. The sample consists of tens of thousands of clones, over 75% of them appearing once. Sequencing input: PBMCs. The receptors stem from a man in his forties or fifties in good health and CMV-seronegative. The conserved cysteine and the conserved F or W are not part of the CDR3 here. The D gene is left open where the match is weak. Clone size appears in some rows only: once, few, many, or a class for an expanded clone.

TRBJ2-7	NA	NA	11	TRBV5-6	ASSTQGSYEQY
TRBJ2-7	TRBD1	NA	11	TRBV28	ASSLGQASEQY
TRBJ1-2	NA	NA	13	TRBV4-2	ASSQDPSGAYGYT
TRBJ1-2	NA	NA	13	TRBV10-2	ASSHQGRSHYGYT
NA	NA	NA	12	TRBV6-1	ASSDLRRADEQY
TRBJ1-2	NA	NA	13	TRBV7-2	ASSLEMSSHYGYT
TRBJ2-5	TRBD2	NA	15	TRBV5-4	ASSFPAGGPPQETQY
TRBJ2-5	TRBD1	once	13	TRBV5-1	ASSPTGAGQETQY
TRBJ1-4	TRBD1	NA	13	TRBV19	ASSTDRGINEKLF
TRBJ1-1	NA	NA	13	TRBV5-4	ASTLGIRPGSEAF
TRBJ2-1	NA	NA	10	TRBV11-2	ASSFQREKVF
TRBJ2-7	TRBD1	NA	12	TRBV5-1	ASSLGTGVYEQY
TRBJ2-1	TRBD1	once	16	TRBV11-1	ASSLDPWDRGSYNEQF
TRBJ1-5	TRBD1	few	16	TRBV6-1	ASSGMGQIAYSNQPQH
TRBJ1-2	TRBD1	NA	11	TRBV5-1	ASRGQGRDGYT
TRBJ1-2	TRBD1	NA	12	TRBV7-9	ASTTGTGSYGYT
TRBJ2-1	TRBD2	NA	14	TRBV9	ASSVQGLALLSEQF